What follows is one TCR beta chain and its context. The antigen is not known. The sample belongs to a study of T cell responses to AZD1222 COVID-19 vaccine. Points from the study as a whole: Distributed over spike, vaccine-associated CD4 TCRs predominated at 160-218 and 743-854.

The V gene's germline CDR1 is MDHEN and CDR2 SYDVKM. There are 14 residues in the CDR3. V was pared by 2 bases and J by 5 bases, with 11 bases between. Here immunoSEQ multiplex PCR was the method, and the copy in TCRdb shows in-frame clones only, minus some. The data contain approximately 110,000 clones, about 90% of them seen just once; the ten biggest clones take up 6% to 9%. The V call is TRBV28, the J call TRBJ2-3; D is ambiguous. This specimen consisted of peripheral blood, obtained 28 days after the second AZD1222 dose. This TCR derives from an adult who received the AZD1222 COVID-19 vaccine. CDR3 loop: CASSLPGRVDTQYF. The CDR3 nucleotides read TGTGCCAGCAGTTTACCCGGCCGGGTAGATACGCAGTATTTT.